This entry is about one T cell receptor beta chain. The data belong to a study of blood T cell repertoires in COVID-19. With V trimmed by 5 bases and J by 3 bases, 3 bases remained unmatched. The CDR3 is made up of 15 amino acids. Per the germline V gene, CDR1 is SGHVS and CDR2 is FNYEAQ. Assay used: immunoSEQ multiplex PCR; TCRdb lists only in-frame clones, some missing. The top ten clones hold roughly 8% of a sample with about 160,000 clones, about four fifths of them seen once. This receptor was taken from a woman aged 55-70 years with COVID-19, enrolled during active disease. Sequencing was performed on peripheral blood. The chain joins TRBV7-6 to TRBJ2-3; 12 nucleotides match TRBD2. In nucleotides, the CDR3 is TGTGCCAGCAGCCCCGGGACTAGCGGGACAGATACGCAGTATTTT. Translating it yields CASSPGTSGTDTQYF. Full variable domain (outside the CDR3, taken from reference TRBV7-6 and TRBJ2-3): GAGVSQSPRYKVTKRGQDVALRCDPISGHVSLYWYRQALGQGPEFLTYFNYEAQQDKSGLPNDRFSAERPEGSISTLTIQRTEQRDSAMYRCASSPGTSGTDTQYFGPGTRLTVL.